One T cell receptor (beta chain) is described in this entry. Its antigen target is currently unknown. Within one base of it there is no much larger clone, and no base qualities were kept. Donors were 35 to 40 systemically healthy Caucasian individuals from Russia aged 6 to 90 years. Each donor gave about 9.7 milliliters of peripheral blood, drawn into EDTA-treated Vacutainer tubes. Ficoll-Paque density-gradient centrifugation was used to isolate PBMCs, with at least 6 million per sample. Total RNA, at least 6 micrograms per sample, was extracted from PBMCs with Trizol reagent. The percentages of naive CD45RAhigh/CD27high T cells were determined by flow cytometry on a PBMC aliquot from every donor. The record originates from a study of blood T cells in healthy people across ages (dated by TCRdb to the mid-2010s). Regarding the study in general: In model experiments, roughly one uniquely barcoded TCR beta cDNA molecule per two T cells was captured by template switching. The study measured age-related changes in TCR beta repertoire diversity using deep sequencing normalized with unique cDNA molecular identifiers. Four age groups were formed from the donors: young (average roughly 16 years), middle-aged (roughly 38), aged (approximately 60) and long-lived (less than 85). To avoid experimental bias, donors of different ages were randomly spread across the sequencing lanes. For two donors (one aged 18 to 30 and one aged 80 or older), the study analyzed two additional independent replicas of 1 million unique cDNA reads from the same blood draw.

The CDR3 holds 14 amino acids from the cysteine to the phenylalanine. Only the CDR3 portion is preserved as DNA: 42 bases, with reading frame beginning at the first base. Per the germline V gene (reference sequence), DFQATT is the CDR1 and SNEGSKA is the CDR2. Trimming leaves V shorter by 3 bases and J shorter by 2 bases, with the junction holding 6 bases beyond the gene matches. Libraries were prepared through 5' RACE. The sequencer was an Illumina HiSeq 2500. A second about 7 to 11 cycle PCR used a sample-barcoded 5' primer and a J-beta primer mix. A unique molecular identifier was introduced onto each TCR beta cDNA molecule by a template-switch 5' adaptor carrying 12 random nucleotides. Each sample yielded at least 2.5 million CDR3-containing paired-end reads. The Mint cDNA synthesis kit, primed by a TRBC-specific oligonucleotide, was used to synthesize first-strand cDNA from all RNA. After uracil-DNA glycosylase treatment, a first 18-cycle PCR used universal primers M1SS and BC2_uni_R on all cDNA. In the paper's pipeline: For normalization, 1 million high-quality reads were randomly selected from each sample, with every read carrying a distinct molecular identifier. Reads with shared molecular identifiers were discarded instead of being binned into consensus sequences. MiTCR, with a Q25 quality threshold and the strictest error-elimination algorithm, was used for CDR3 identification, clonotype clustering and error correction. A nonparametric unseen species model with Euler transformation was used to estimate a lower bound on total TCR beta diversity. The public reads were quality trimmed at Q25 with fastp and then assembled into clones with MiXCR by TCRdb, keeping productive beta chains. Each CDR3 protein appears once, grouped with its most common genes and DNA. TCRdb's processing, not the study's, gives the V and J calls here. The sample table lists hundreds of thousands of distinct CDR3 sequences, roughly 43% of them with a count of one. In total, the top ten clones hold roughly 24% of the sample.

What the research found in general, with its limitations: There was a strong correlation between observed TCR beta diversity and the percentage of naive T cells measured by flow cytometry. Compared with the aged group, the long-lived group had more naive CD4+ T cells, fewer expanded clones and increased TCR diversity, a pattern suggesting age selection. Since profiling was done on bulk unsorted PBMCs, naive and antigen-experienced compartments could not be conclusively compared. As age increased, observed TCR beta diversity per million T cells dropped in a roughly linear way, and a significant reduction was already evident by age 40. Total diversity estimates from one million sequenced T cells were considered lower bounds and underestimates. Because donor CMV infection status was unknown, age-related changes in expanded clonotypes were potentially confounded.

The TCR sequence derives from a man older than 75 in good health. The sequencing sample was made of blood. This sequence uses TRBV20-1 and TRBJ2-5; TRBD1 matches 7 bases in the middle. The CDR3 reads CSARAGTEQETQYF. Read as DNA, the sequence is TGCAGTGCTAGGGCTGGGACAGAACAAGAGACCCAGTACTTC.